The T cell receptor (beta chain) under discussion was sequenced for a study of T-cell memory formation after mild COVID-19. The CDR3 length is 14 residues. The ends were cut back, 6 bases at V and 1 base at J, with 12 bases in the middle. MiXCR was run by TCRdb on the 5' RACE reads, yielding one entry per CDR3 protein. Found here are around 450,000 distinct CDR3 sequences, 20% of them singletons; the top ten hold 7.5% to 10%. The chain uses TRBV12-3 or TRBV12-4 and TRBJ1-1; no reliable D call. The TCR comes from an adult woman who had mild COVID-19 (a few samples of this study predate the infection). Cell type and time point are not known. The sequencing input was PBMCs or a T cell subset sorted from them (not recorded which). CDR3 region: CASRLDGRNTEAFF. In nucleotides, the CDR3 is TGTGCCAGCAGGCTTGACGGGAGGAACACTGAAGCTTTCTTT.